The 26 T cell receptor beta chains given below trace back to one sample, sequenced in a study of CD8 T cells in ankylosing spondylitis. Findings and limits, study-wide: Made up of under 10 highly homologous variants, a TCR beta motif appeared characteristic of ankylosing spondylitis blood.

TCRdb redid the calling of the 5' RACE reads with MiXCR, one entry per CDR3 protein. The sample holds a few hundred thousand distinct CDR3 sequences; roughly a sixth are singletons and the top ten take over 0.9%. These receptors lack a known antigen. Sequencing used blood, either unsorted or a sorted T cell fraction (not recorded which). These receptors were obtained from a male donor with ankylosing spondylitis.

This clonotype came up many times. The chain recombines TRBV2 with TRBJ1-5; 7 positions match TRBD1. This CDR3 has 13 residues. The V gene end was trimmed by 8 bases and the J gene end by 6 bases; junction bases not matched to a gene: 7. Germline assignment: CDR1 SNHLY and CDR2 FYNNEI. CDR3 in DNA: TGTGCCAGCGAGAACCGACAGGGTCAGCCCCAGCATTTT. Translated: CASENRQGQPQHF.

In its sample, this clonotype was seen a few times. This chain joins TRBV7-9 and TRBJ1-1; D may be TRBD1 (5 bases). From germline, CDR1 is SEHNR and CDR2 FQNEAQ (reference sequence). Deletions cut 5 bases from V and 4 bases from J, with 17 bases between. The CDR3 length is 15 residues. This CDR3 is CASSPGRAGVTEAFF. DNA for the CDR3: TGTGCCAGCAGCCCAGGCAGGGCCGGGGTCACTGAAGCTTTCTTT.

This chain connects TRBV4-1 to TRBJ2-1; 16 bases align to TRBD2. The CDR3 runs to 16 residues. V lost 4 bases and J lost 9; bases outside the gene matches: 6. From germline, CDR1 is MGHRA and CDR2 YSYEKL. The CDR3 reads CASSRGTSGGAVEQFF. The CDR3 DNA is TGCGCCAGCAGCCGAGGGACTAGCGGGGGGGCTGTTGAGCAGTTCTTC.

This chain joins TRBV20-1 and TRBJ1-1; the D gene is possibly TRBD1 (5 bases). The CDR3 is made up of 13 amino acids. Trimming left V 5 bases short and J 4 bases short, with 14 bases between. Germline CDR1 is DFQATT and CDR2 is SNEGSKA (reference sequence). CDR3 bases: TGCAGTGCTTCCAGGGTGATTGGCACTGAAGCTTTCTTT. As protein: CSASRVIGTEAFF.

This clonotype turned up a few times. V gene TRBV2 combines with J gene TRBJ2-5; 7 bases align to TRBD2. V lost 6 bases and J lost 4; bases outside the gene matches: 8. CDR3 length: 14 amino acids. Per germline, CDR1 SNHLY and CDR2 FYNNEI. The CDR3 region is CASRMGGPRETQYF. CDR3 in DNA: TGTGCCAGCAGGATGGGAGGGCCGCGAGAGACCCAGTACTTC.

The chain employs TRBV5-1 and TRBJ2-2; 7 bases line up with TRBD2. V dropped 4 bases and J dropped 4; count of bases not matched to a gene: 13. The CDR3 sequence is 17 residues long. In germline, CDR1 is SGHRS, CDR2 YFSETQ. CDR3 in DNA: TGCGCCAGCAGCGCACGGGGCGACGGGGGGACCACCGGGGAGCTGTTTTTT. Translated: CASSARGDGGTTGELFF. The whole variable domain, filled in from reference TRBV5-1 and TRBJ2-2, reads KAGVTQTPRYLIKTRGQQVTLSCSPISGHRSVSWYQQTPGQGLQFLFEYFSETQRNKGNFPGRFSGRQFSNSRSEMNVSTLELGDSALYLCASSARGDGGTTGELFFGEGSRLTVL.

This clonotype was seen ten or more times. The chain combines TRBV12-3 or TRBV12-4 with TRBJ2-1; the D gene could be TRBD1 or TRBD2 (5 bases each). V was clipped by 7 bases and J by 10 bases, with 20 bases between them. This CDR3 region has 14 residues. CDR3 in DNA: TGTGCCAGCATTCCCCAAGGGGTGGGGGAGGAGCAGTTCTTC. Translation: CASIPQGVGEEQFF.

The rearrangement uses TRBV20-1 and TRBJ2-5; D is perhaps TRBD2 (5 bases). The CDR3 totals 17 residues. Deletions cut 0 bases from V and 3 bases from J, with 20 bases between. Looked up from germline, CDR1 is DFQATT and CDR2 is SNEGSKA (reference sequence). The CDR3 reads CSAREKERVGRKETQYF. As DNA, the CDR3 is TGCAGTGCTAGAGAGAAGGAGAGGGTTGGCCGTAAAGAGACCCAGTACTTC.

A few counts support this clonotype. The V call is TRBV5-1, the J call TRBJ1-2; D not certain. Trimming stripped 4 bases from V and 0 bases from J, with 13 bases between. The length of the CDR3 is 15 residues. Per the germline V gene, CDR1 is SGHRS and CDR2 is YFSETQ. CDR3 residues: CASSPQPTANYGYTF. CDR3 nucleotides: TGCGCCAGCAGCCCCCAGCCGACGGCTAACTATGGCTACACCTTC.

The rearrangement uses TRBV9 and TRBJ1-5, with TRBD1 matching 9 bases. V dropped 5 bases and J dropped 6; count of bases not matched to a gene: 9. The CDR3 has 15 residues. The germline gives CDR1 SGDLS, CDR2 YYNGEE. The CDR3 spells CASRQGARGSQPQHF. The CDR3 nucleotides are TGTGCCAGCAGACAGGGGGCTAGAGGAAGTCAGCCCCAGCATTTT.

The rearrangement uses TRBV10-3 and TRBJ2-3; D is unclear. V was trimmed by 8 bases and J by 6 bases, leaving 12 bases between them. CDR1 and CDR2 from the germline V gene are ENHRY and SYGVKD. The length of the CDR3 is 12 residues. Here the CDR3 reads CAISPILDTQYF. The CDR3 nucleotides are TGTGCCATCTCCCCGATTCTGGATACGCAGTATTTT.

The chain is built from TRBV5-5 and TRBJ2-7; D possibly corresponds to TRBD1 (6 bases). The germline V gene has CDR1 SGHKS and CDR2 YYEKEE (reference sequence). The length of the CDR3 is 13 residues. V lost 2 bases and J 7 bases, leaving 13 bases between the germline ends. The CDR3 sequence is CASSLTGSREQYF. CDR3 nucleotide sequence: TGTGCCAGCAGCTTAACAGGGTCTAGAGAGCAGTACTTC.

The chain is built from TRBV12-3 or TRBV12-4 and TRBJ1-1; no firm D call. This CDR3 comprises 14 residues. V was trimmed by 5 bases and J by 2 bases, leaving 12 bases between them. CDR3 sequence reads: CASSSTWLNTEAFF. For the CDR3, the DNA is TGTGCCAGCAGTAGTACTTGGCTCAACACTGAAGCTTTCTTT.

Concerning this clonotype: Just one base apart from a much larger clone, this may be a read error. V is TRBV7-9 and J is TRBJ1-6, with TRBD1 matching 7 bases. CDR1 SEHNR and CDR2 FQNEAQ come from the germline V gene (reference sequence). The CDR3 extends over 15 amino acids. The CDR3 DNA follows: TGTGCCAGCAGTTCCTACAGGGGCACTAATTCACCCCTCCTCTTT. It is translated as CASSSYRGTNSPLLF.

The table lists this clonotype with a few counts. The rearrangement joins TRBV6-2 or TRBV6-3 to TRBJ2-7; 12 nucleotides agree with TRBD2. CDR1 MNHEY and CDR2 SVGEGT come from the germline V gene. CDR3 length: 13 residues. Trimming took 8 bases from V and 4 from J; bases not matched to a gene: 3. The CDR3 protein is CASALAGGYEQYF. The CDR3 DNA follows: TGTGCCAGCGCTCTAGCGGGAGGGTACGAGCAGTACTTC.

This clonotype was counted a few times. The V and J genes are TRBV19 and TRBJ2-1; D unresolved. V lost 2 bases and J 3 bases, leaving 5 bases between the germline ends. Looked up from germline, CDR1 is LNHDA and CDR2 is SQIVND (reference sequence). The CDR3 is 13 amino acids. The CDR3 here is CASSISGYNEQFF. In DNA, the CDR3 is TGTGCCAGTAGTATATCTGGCTACAATGAGCAGTTCTTC. The whole variable domain, remainder taken from reference TRBV19 and TRBJ2-1, is DGGITQSPKYLFRKEGQNVTLSCEQNLNHDAMYWYRQDPGQGLRLIYYSQIVNDFQKGDIAEGYSVSREKKESFPLTVTSAQKNPTAFYLCASSISGYNEQFFGPGTRLTVL.

In its sample, this clonotype was seen a few times. The CDR3 nucleotides are TGTGCCACTCGGGACAGCGATTACACTGAAGCTTTCTTT. This translates into CATRDSDYTEAFF. The chain couples TRBV24-1 to TRBJ1-1; 7 bases fit TRBD1. Germline CDR1 and CDR2: KGHDR and SFDVKD. This CDR3 is built from 13 residues. The junction had 7 bases not matched to a gene; V was cut back by 10 bases and J by 3 bases.

This clonotype was detected only a few times. The V and J genes are TRBV20-1 and TRBJ1-5; D is unclear. CDR1 is DFQATT, CDR2 SNEGSKA, per germline (reference sequence). V lost 0 bases and J 1 base, leaving 13 bases between the germline ends. The CDR3 has 16 residues. In nucleotides, the CDR3 is TGCAGTGCTAGAGATGGAAGGACCGTGAGCAATCAGCCCCAGCATTTT. It encodes CSARDGRTVSNQPQHF.

This clonotype showed up many times. The rearrangement joins TRBV7-2 to TRBJ2-7, with TRBD1 matching 10 bases. Per the germline V gene, CDR1 is SGHTA and CDR2 is FQGNSA. This CDR3 spans 14 amino acids. J was trimmed by 4 bases and V by 4 bases; bases with no gene match: 4. CDR3 region: CASSYSGQGYEQYF. CDR3 in DNA: TGTGCCAGCAGCTACTCGGGACAGGGGTACGAGCAGTACTTC.

This clonotype was found a few times. The chain combines TRBV7-2 with TRBJ1-1; the D is unclear. The CDR3 length is 15 residues. With 2 bases removed from V and 1 base from J, the gap between germline ends came to 11 bases. CDR1 SGHTA and CDR2 FQGNSA come from the germline V gene. CDR3 sequence (DNA): TGTGCCAGCAGCTTATTTTCGTCCTCGAACACTGAAGCTTTCTTT. This encodes CASSLFSSSNTEAFF.

Only a few counts were recorded for this clonotype. V usage is TRBV28 and J usage is TRBJ2-7; D possibly corresponds to TRBD1 (6 bases). The V and J ends lost 8 bases and 2 bases respectively, with 13 bases between them. The CDR3 is 13 residues long. The V gene's germline CDR1 is MDHEN and CDR2 SYDVKM. The CDR3 sequence: CASRTANPYEQYF. As DNA, the CDR3 is TGTGCCAGCCGGACAGCCAACCCCTACGAGCAGTACTTC.

This clonotype showed up just a few times. V and J are TRBV3-1 and TRBJ1-6; perhaps TRBD1 as D (5 bases). The CDR3 extends over 12 amino acids. Germline-derived CDR1 and CDR2 are LGHDT and YNNKEL (reference sequence). The germline V and J ends were trimmed by 4 bases and 14 bases, with 12 bases remaining between them. DNA for the CDR3: TGTGCCAGCAGCCGACAGTCTTTAGCCCTCCACTTT. Encoded protein: CASSRQSLALHF. The whole variable domain, filled in from reference TRBV3-1 and TRBJ1-6, reads DTAVSQTPKYLVTQMGNDKSIKCEQNLGHDTMYWYKQDSKKFLKIMFSYNNKELIINETVPNRFSPKSPDKAHLNLHINSLELGDSAVYFCASSRQSLALHFGNGTRLTVT.

This clonotype occurred a few times. The rearrangement links TRBV19 to TRBJ2-5; no definite D call. The V gene lost 5 bases and the J gene lost 0 bases, with 13 bases spanning the gap. The germline CDR1 and CDR2 sequences are LNHDA and SQIVND (reference sequence). The CDR3 sequence is 15 residues long. CDR3 nucleotides: TGTGCCAGTAGTTTTTTGATGGCCCACCAAGAGACCCAGTACTTC. As protein: CASSFLMAHQETQYF.

Only a few counts were recorded for this clonotype. The chain links TRBV6-4 to TRBJ2-3; TRBD2 might be the D (6 bases). The CDR3 totals 15 residues. Germline lookup yields CDR1 MRHNA and CDR2 SNTAGT. The V end was cut by 2 bases, the J end by 6 bases, with 15 bases between. The CDR3 sequence is CASSDEGGTADTQYF. The CDR3 nucleotides are TGTGCCAGCAGTGACGAGGGCGGGACGGCGGATACGCAGTATTTT.

The V call is TRBV20-1, the J call TRBJ2-5; 10 bases fit TRBD2. CDR3 length: 17 residues. V shed 5 bases, J shed 5 bases, and the junction held 17 bases outside the gene matches. Germline CDR1 reads DFQATT; CDR2 reads SNEGSKA (reference sequence). The CDR3 protein is CSAPPLKAGGPRETQYF. DNA for the CDR3: TGCAGTGCTCCTCCCCTCAAAGCGGGAGGGCCTAGGGAGACCCAGTACTTC.

Only a few counts were recorded for this clonotype. This chain uses TRBV27 with TRBJ1-2, with D uncertain. The CDR3 loop spans 13 amino acids. Between the trimmed V and J ends, which lost 3 bases and 5 bases, there was a span of 10 bases. The germline V gene encodes CDR1 MNHEY and CDR2 SMNVEV (reference sequence). CDR3 DNA sequence: TGTGCCAGCAGTTTGACGGTAGAATATGGCTACACCTTC. Amino acids: CASSLTVEYGYTF.